The next 29 T cell receptor beta chains were all read from a single sample in a study of control samples from healthy donors and cancer patients. Assay used: immunoSEQ multiplex PCR; TCRdb lists only in-frame clones, some missing. Of 90,000 to 100,000 clones listed, about four fifths are singletons. What was sequenced was blood. The receptors originated from a woman younger than 45 in good health.

The V call is TRBV30, the J call TRBJ1-3; TRBD1 aligns across 11 bases. Looked up from germline, CDR1 is GTSNPN and CDR2 is SVGIG (reference sequence). The V segment lost 5 bases and the J segment 1 base; nucleotides outside the gene matches: 7. This CDR3 contains 16 residues. The CDR3 nucleotides read TGTGCCTGGCAAAGGGACAGGGGGTTTTCTGGAAACACCATATATTTT. Protein sequence: CAWQRDRGFSGNTIYF.

V gene TRBV6-5 combines with J gene TRBJ1-2, with a weak D call TRBD1 (5 bases). Germline CDR1 MNHEY, CDR2 SVGAGI. V was pared by 4 bases and J by 1 base, with 13 bases between. There are 15 residues in the CDR3. CDR3 protein: CASSFSSTVNYGYTF. The CDR3 nucleotides are TGTGCCAGCAGTTTTTCGTCGACAGTTAACTATGGCTACACCTTC.

This clone occurred once. This sequence joins TRBV10-3 and TRBJ2-3; 14 bases map to TRBD2. The J segment lost 2 bases and the V segment lost 4 bases, leaving 8 bases of the junction unmatched. In germline, CDR1 is ENHRY, CDR2 SYGVKD. The CDR3 covers 18 residues. CDR3 residues: CAISAARTSGGSTDTQYF. The CDR3 DNA is TGTGCCATCAGTGCCGCGCGGACTAGCGGGGGGTCCACAGATACGCAGTATTTT.

This clone was observed once. V and J are TRBV5-6 and TRBJ1-4, with 7 bases fitting TRBD1. The CDR3 length is 15 residues. J was trimmed by 4 bases and V by 6 bases; bases with no gene match: 9. CDR1 is SGHDT and CDR2 is YYEEEE in the germline V gene. CDR3 sequence reads: CASIAGGQVNEKLFF. The CDR3 DNA is TGTGCCAGCATCGCCGGCGGACAGGTTAATGAAAAACTGTTTTTT.

V usage is TRBV12-3 or TRBV12-4 and J usage is TRBJ1-2, with TRBD1 identical over 10 bases. V trimming: 6 bases; J trimming: 7 bases; junction bases outside the gene matches: 5. The CDR3 runs 13 residues. The CDR3 coding sequence is TGTGCCAGCAGGCTGGGACAGGGGACTGGCTACACCTTC. Its protein product is CASRLGQGTGYTF.

The gene calls are TRBV9 and TRBJ1-3, with D tentatively TRBD1 (5 bases). CDR1 and CDR2 (germline): SGDLS, YYNGEE. The CDR3 is 16 amino acids. Trimming took 0 bases from V and 4 from J, leaving 14 bases between them. The CDR3 DNA reads TGTGCCAGCAGCGTAGCGGCCGGGGGGTCCGGAAACACCATATATTTT. It encodes CASSVAAGGSGNTIYF.

The chain is built from TRBV4-2 and TRBJ2-5; D ambiguous. Germline CDR1 and CDR2: LGHNA and YNFKEQ. This CDR3 region has 14 residues. V lost 8 bases and J lost 0, with 13 bases in between. The CDR3, as DNA: TGTGCCAGCGACCCCCTGCGGTACCAAGAGACCCAGTACTTC. The encoded protein is CASDPLRYQETQYF.

This clone was counted a single time. The chain carries TRBV11-3 and TRBJ2-5; possible D gene TRBD2, 5 bases. The CDR3 covers 13 residues. V shed 2 bases and J shed 4 bases, with 8 bases lying between them. From germline, CDR1 is SGHNT and CDR2 YENEEA. In DNA, the CDR3 is TGTGCCAGCAGCTTAAGGGAGCGAGAGACCCAGTACTTC. Amino acids: CASSLRERETQYF. The entire variable domain, with the rest obtained from reference TRBV11-3 and TRBJ2-5, is as follows: EAGVVQSPRYKIIEKKQPVAFWCNPISGHNTLYWYLQNLGQGPELLIRYENEEAVDDSQLPKDRFSAERLKGVDSTLKIQPAELGDSAVYLCASSLRERETQYFGPGTRLLVL.

This chain uses TRBV15 with TRBJ2-3; D tentatively reads TRBD1 or TRBD2 (6 bases each). The germline gives CDR1 LNHNV, CDR2 YYDKDF (reference sequence). The CDR3 spans 16 residues. V was pared by 1 base and J by 3 bases, with 14 bases between. The CDR3 bases are TGTGCCACCAGCAGAGGCTTGGGGGGCCCGACAGATACGCAGTATTTT. It specifies CATSRGLGGPTDTQYF. The full variable domain, in which reference TRBV15 and TRBJ2-3 provide the parts outside the CDR3, is DAMVIQNPRYQVTQFGKPVTLSCSQTLNHNVMYWYQQKSSQAPKLLFHYYDKDFNNEADTPDNFQSRRPNTSFCFLDIRSPGLGDTAMYLCATSRGLGGPTDTQYFGPGTRLTVL.

The chain joins TRBV19 to TRBJ2-7, with D possibly being TRBD1 or TRBD2 (5 bases each). The V end was cut by 5 bases, the J end by 1 base, with 6 bases between. The germline V gene has CDR1 LNHDA and CDR2 SQIVND (reference sequence). There are 12 residues in the CDR3. CDR3 bases: TGTGCCAGTAGTGGGGGTTCCTACGAGCAGTACTTC. This codes for CASSGGSYEQYF.

This chain connects TRBV7-8 to TRBJ2-5, with TRBD2 matching 8 bases. The CDR3 runs 14 residues. The germline gives CDR1 SGHVS, CDR2 FQNEAQ. J lost 4 bases, V lost 5 bases, and 6 bases had no gene match. The CDR3 here is CASSPGGLVETQYF. CDR3 bases: TGTGCCAGCAGCCCGGGGGGGCTGGTAGAGACCCAGTACTTC.

This clone was detected a few times. The chain links TRBV9 to TRBJ2-7, with 10 bases matching TRBD2. This CDR3 region has 15 residues. CDR1 and CDR2 from the germline V gene are SGDLS and YYNGEE. J was trimmed by 1 base and V by 2 bases; bases with no gene match: 3. The chain's CDR3 is CASSVTSGVSYEQYF. The CDR3 DNA reads as TGTGCCAGCAGCGTTACTAGCGGGGTGTCCTACGAGCAGTACTTC.

CDR3 protein: CASSISGYNSPLHF. As DNA, the CDR3 is TGTGCCAGTAGTATATCGGGGTATAATTCACCCCTCCACTTT. This chain joins TRBV19 and TRBJ1-6; D gene unclear. With 2 bases removed from V and 4 bases from J, the gap between germline ends came to 6 bases. The CDR3 consists of 14 residues. Germline V gives CDR1 LNHDA, CDR2 SQIVND (reference sequence). The full variable domain, its missing parts supplied by reference TRBV19 and TRBJ1-6, is DGGITQSPKYLFRKEGQNVTLSCEQNLNHDAMYWYRQDPGQGLRLIYYSQIVNDFQKGDIAEGYSVSREKKESFPLTVTSAQKNPTAFYLCASSISGYNSPLHFGNGTRLTVT.

This clone was detected only a few times. The chain uses TRBV5-8 and TRBJ2-2; D is undetermined. Germline V gene data show CDR1 as SGHTS and CDR2 as YDEGEE. V was trimmed by 4 bases and J by 3 bases, leaving 13 bases between them. The length of the CDR3 is 15 residues. The CDR3 spells CASSRGLRDTGELFF. For the CDR3, the DNA is TGTGCCAGCAGCCGCGGATTACGGGACACCGGGGAGCTGTTTTTT.

This clone showed up just once. This chain joins TRBV5-4 and TRBJ2-5; TRBD2 is a possible D gene (6 bases). CDR1 and CDR2 (germline): SGHNT, YYREEE (reference sequence). V was cut by 3 bases and J by 2 bases, with 11 bases left in between. The CDR3 spans 14 residues. CDR3 nucleotides: TGTGCCAGCAGCTCACCGGGACTTCAAGAGACCCAGTACTTC. Protein product: CASSSPGLQETQYF.

This clone was counted a single time. The chain uses TRBV29-1 and TRBJ1-1; the D is unclear. The germline V and J ends were trimmed by 3 bases and 1 base, with 9 bases remaining between them. Germline lookup yields CDR1 SQVTM and CDR2 ANQGSEA. CDR3 length: 13 amino acids. The CDR3 DNA reads as TGCAGCGTTGAGGAGGGTAAGAACACTGAAGCTTTCTTT. This encodes CSVEEGKNTEAFF.

The chain links TRBV30 to TRBJ1-3; TRBD1 is a possible D gene (6 bases). The ends were cut back, 2 bases at V and 0 bases at J, with 11 bases in the middle. This CDR3 is built from 15 residues. Looked up from germline, CDR1 is GTSNPN and CDR2 is SVGIG (reference sequence). CDR3 sequence reads: CAWSSGVLSGNTIYF. DNA for the CDR3: TGTGCCTGGAGTTCAGGGGTTCTCTCTGGAAACACCATATATTTT.

The chain uses TRBV3-1 (or the pseudogene TRBV3-2) and TRBJ2-5, with 7 bases matching TRBD2. The V and J ends lost 2 bases and 2 bases, in that order; junction bases with no gene match: 5. CDR3 size: 15 residues. Germline V gene sequence: CDR1 LGHDT, CDR2 YNNKEL (reference sequence). This CDR3 is CASSQLGTTQETQYF. In DNA form, the CDR3 reads TGTGCCAGCAGCCAATTGGGGACTACACAAGAGACCCAGTACTTC.

This chain uses TRBV12-2 with TRBJ2-2; the table assigns TRBD1, which was not confirmed against the DNA. TRBV12-2 is flagged as a pseudogene. The CDR3 has 17 residues. CDR3 DNA: TGTGCAAGTCGCCAACCCTCCGACAGGGGGGGCACCGGGGAGCTGTTTTTT. It encodes CASRQPSDRGGTGELFF.

This clone was recorded a few times. J is TRBJ2-2 and V is TRBV5-1; 7 bases are a match to TRBD1. Germline V gives CDR1 SGHRS, CDR2 YFSETQ. The CDR3 spans 15 residues. Trimming removed 5 bases from V and 0 bases from J; junction bases left unmatched: 4. As DNA, the CDR3 is TGCGCCAGCAGAAAGGGGACAGCGAACACCGGGGAGCTGTTTTTT. Residues: CASRKGTANTGELFF.

J is TRBJ1-5 and V is TRBV9; D might be TRBD1 (5 bases). V lost 4 bases and J lost 5, with 16 bases in between. Germline V gene sequence: CDR1 SGDLS, CDR2 YYNGEE. The CDR3 covers 15 residues. The CDR3 DNA is TGTGCCAGCAGCCCAAGGGGCGACATGGATCAGCCCCAGCATTTT. This translates into CASSPRGDMDQPQHF.

V usage is TRBV19 and J usage is TRBJ1-2, with TRBD1 as a possible D gene (6 bases). The germline CDR1 and CDR2 sequences are LNHDA and SQIVND (reference sequence). The CDR3 extends over 14 amino acids. The ends were cut back, 5 bases at V and 3 bases at J, with 13 bases in the middle. CDR3 residues: CASSPDRLHYGYTF. CDR3 DNA sequence: TGTGCCAGTAGTCCCGACAGGTTGCACTATGGCTACACCTTC.

The chain employs TRBV19 and TRBJ2-7, with D possibly matching TRBD2 (6 bases). Per germline, CDR1 LNHDA and CDR2 SQIVND (reference sequence). Trimming took 3 bases from V and 2 from J, leaving 11 bases between them. CDR3 size: 14 residues. CDR3 sequence reads: CASSILGGPYEQYF. As DNA, the CDR3 is TGTGCCAGTAGTATCCTGGGGGGACCCTACGAGCAGTACTTC.

The rearrangement uses TRBV4-3 and TRBJ2-7, with 9 bases matching TRBD2. This CDR3 is built from 16 residues. The V gene's germline CDR1 is LGHNA and CDR2 YSLEER. V was clipped by 0 bases and J by 2 bases; unmatched bases: 5. CDR3 protein: CASSQESSGVAYEQYF. The CDR3 DNA is TGCGCCAGCAGCCAAGAGTCTAGCGGGGTCGCCTACGAGCAGTACTTC.

The chain joins TRBV3-1 (or the pseudogene TRBV3-2) to TRBJ2-1; 8 bases are shared with TRBD2. Germline CDR1 and CDR2: LGHDT and YNNKEL (reference sequence). Trimming cost V 2 bases and J 4 bases; bases outside gene matches: 7. The CDR3 is 16 amino acids. CDR3: CASSQREGLPYNEQFF. The CDR3 DNA is TGTGCCAGCAGCCAACGGGAGGGACTACCTTACAATGAGCAGTTCTTC.

The CDR3 spells CASSLRPSGTGDNTEAFF. The CDR3 DNA sequence: TGTGCCAGCAGCTTACGGCCCAGTGGGACAGGGGATAACACTGAAGCTTTCTTT. This rearrangement joins TRBV7-9 to TRBJ1-1, with 10 bases that match TRBD1. The CDR3 covers 18 residues. Germline-derived CDR1 and CDR2 are SEHNR and FQNEAQ (reference sequence). With 2 bases clipped from V and 2 bases from J, the junction kept 11 bases outside the gene matches.

The CDR3 sequence is CASSSTEPYGYTF. The CDR3 DNA sequence: TGTGCCAGCAGCTCGACCGAACCCTATGGCTACACCTTC. The rearrangement uses TRBV5-6 and TRBJ1-2; no clear D gene. CDR3 size: 13 residues. V lost 3 bases, J lost 4 bases, and 10 bases lay in between. Germline V lookup: CDR1 SGHDT, CDR2 YYEEEE.

This chain links TRBV9 with TRBJ2-3, with 12 nucleotides matching TRBD2. Germline assignment: CDR1 SGDLS and CDR2 YYNGEE. V lost 1 base to trimming and J lost 3 bases; unmatched junction nucleotides: 3. There are 16 residues in the CDR3. CDR3 loop: CASSVPGLAGTDTQYF. The DNA of the CDR3 is TGTGCCAGCAGCGTACCAGGACTAGCGGGGACAGATACGCAGTATTTT.

The rearrangement links TRBV5-3 to TRBJ1-5, with D possibly matching TRBD1 (6 bases). TRBV5-3 is known as an ORF, though its function is uncertain. Trimming shortened V by 4 bases and J by 5 bases, and 19 bases separated the two germline ends. This CDR3 is 16 amino acids long. CDR3 in amino acids: CARSLWGAQEDQPQHF. The CDR3 DNA follows: TGTGCCAGAAGCCTATGGGGGGCGCAGGAGGATCAGCCCCAGCATTTT.